This is a list of T cell receptor beta chains from one sample in a study of blood T cell dynamics during melanoma immunotherapy. Repertoires were generated with immunoSEQ multiplex PCR, while TCRdb's copy carries only in-frame clones and drops some. The sample holds about 19,000 clones, roughly nine tenths seen once. The sequences come from blood, collected from a patient treated with checkpoint blockade. All receptors derive from a human donor with melanoma. The CDR3 runs from the conserved cysteine through the conserved F or W. The order of the fields is D gene, J gene, CDR3 length, V gene, clone size, CDR3 protein, CDR3 DNA. D genes are given only for firm matches. The size field is filled for only some rows; it gives once, few, many or a size class.

d_gene: .
j_gene: TRBJ2-1
len: 15
v_gene: TRBV9
abundance: .
CDR3aa: CASSVGSADYNEQFF
CDR3nt: TGTGCCAGCAGCGTAGGTAGCGCCGATTACAATGAGCAGTTCTTC

d_gene: .
j_gene: TRBJ2-3
len: 13
v_gene: TRBV18
abundance: once
CDR3aa: CASSEAATDTQYF
CDR3nt: TGTGCCAGCTCAGAGGCAGCGACAGATACGCAGTATTTT

d_gene: .
j_gene: TRBJ1-2
len: 16
v_gene: TRBV11-2
abundance: .
CDR3aa: CASSLDPGQGGYGYTF
CDR3nt: TGTGCCAGCAGCTTAGATCCAGGGCAGGGCGGGTATGGCTACACCTTC

d_gene: TRBD2
j_gene: TRBJ2-1
len: 17
v_gene: TRBV7-9
abundance: .
CDR3aa: CASSSLAGGRSYNEQFF
CDR3nt: TGTGCCAGCAGCTCGCTAGCGGGAGGTCGATCCTACAATGAGCAGTTCTTC

d_gene: TRBD2
j_gene: TRBJ2-7
len: 16
v_gene: TRBV7-9
abundance: .
CDR3aa: CASSFLAGGQPYEQYF
CDR3nt: TGTGCCAGCAGCTTCCTAGCGGGAGGGCAGCCCTACGAGCAGTACTTC

d_gene: TRBD2
j_gene: TRBJ2-3
len: 18
v_gene: TRBV2
abundance: .
CDR3aa: CASTPPTGAGGGPDTQYF
CDR3nt: TGTGCCAGCACCCCTCCTACCGGGGCGGGAGGTGGTCCAGATACGCAGTATTTT

d_gene: TRBD1
j_gene: TRBJ1-5
len: 13
v_gene: TRBV2
abundance: few
CDR3aa: CASSWDRAQPQHF
CDR3nt: TGTGCCAGCAGTTGGGACAGGGCGCAGCCCCAGCATTTT

d_gene: .
j_gene: TRBJ1-1
len: 16
v_gene: TRBV19
abundance: .
CDR3aa: CASSTNKKGSNTEAFF
CDR3nt: TGTGCCAGTAGTACAAACAAGAAGGGGAGTAACACTGAAGCTTTCTTT

d_gene: .
j_gene: TRBJ2-5
len: 15
v_gene: TRBV7-8
abundance: .
CDR3aa: CASSPRGGTQETQYF
CDR3nt: TGTGCCAGCAGCCCCAGAGGAGGGACCCAAGAGACCCAGTACTTC

d_gene: .
j_gene: TRBJ2-7
len: 15
v_gene: TRBV15
abundance: .
CDR3aa: CATSRPRQATYEQYF
CDR3nt: TGTGCCACCAGCAGACCTCGACAGGCCACCTACGAGCAGTACTTC

d_gene: .
j_gene: TRBJ2-1
len: 11
v_gene: TRBV20-1
abundance: .
CDR3aa: CSARRRREQFF
CDR3nt: TGCAGTGCTAGGCGGAGGCGTGAGCAGTTCTTC

d_gene: TRBD2
j_gene: TRBJ2-7
len: 13
v_gene: TRBV29-1
abundance: .
CDR3aa: CSVDSSGSYEQYF
CDR3nt: TGCAGCGTTGACTCTAGCGGGTCCTACGAGCAGTACTTC

d_gene: .
j_gene: TRBJ2-2
len: 16
v_gene: TRBV18
abundance: .
CDR3aa: CASSPSSSLNTGELFF
CDR3nt: TGTGCCAGCTCACCATCTTCTAGCCTGAACACCGGGGAGCTGTTTTTT

d_gene: .
j_gene: TRBJ2-7
len: 12
v_gene: TRBV7-2
abundance: .
CDR3aa: CASSFEPYEQYF
CDR3nt: TGTGCCAGCAGCTTTGAGCCCTACGAGCAGTACTTC

d_gene: .
j_gene: TRBJ1-1
len: 16
v_gene: TRBV5-6
abundance: once
CDR3aa: CASSLVLAGLNTEAFF
CDR3nt: TGTGCCAGCAGCTTAGTTCTCGCAGGTCTAAACACTGAAGCTTTCTTT

d_gene: .
j_gene: TRBJ2-1
len: 15
v_gene: TRBV5-8
abundance: .
CDR3aa: CASRSTGSFYNEQFF
CDR3nt: TGTGCCAGCAGGTCTACCGGGTCCTTCTACAATGAGCAGTTCTTC

d_gene: TRBD2
j_gene: TRBJ2-1
len: 15
v_gene: TRBV5-1
abundance: .
CDR3aa: CASSPGTSGYNEQFF
CDR3nt: TGCGCCAGCAGCCCAGGGACTAGCGGTTACAATGAGCAGTTCTTC

d_gene: TRBD2
j_gene: TRBJ2-3
len: 15
v_gene: TRBV28
abundance: .
CDR3aa: CASSLMREGTDTQYF
CDR3nt: TGTGCCAGCAGTTTGATGCGGGAGGGGACAGATACGCAGTATTTT

d_gene: .
j_gene: TRBJ1-1
len: 14
v_gene: TRBV5-1
abundance: .
CDR3aa: CASSAGRVNTEAFF
CDR3nt: TGCGCCAGCAGCGCGGGTCGGGTGAACACTGAAGCTTTCTTT

d_gene: .
j_gene: TRBJ1-2
len: 13
v_gene: TRBV5-6
abundance: few
CDR3aa: CASSLLPGLHTNF
CDR3nt: TGTGCCAGCAGCTTACTACCGGGACTACATACTAACTTC

d_gene: .
j_gene: TRBJ2-3
len: 14
v_gene: TRBV12-5
abundance: .
CDR3aa: CAIEEGTRVDTQYF
CDR3nt: TGTGCTATTGAGGAGGGCACCCGAGTGGATACGCAGTATTTT

d_gene: .
j_gene: TRBJ2-2
len: 16
v_gene: TRBV6-6
abundance: .
CDR3aa: CASNKQGPTNTGELFF
CDR3nt: TGTGCCAGCAACAAACAGGGACCCACGAACACCGGGGAGCTGTTTTTT